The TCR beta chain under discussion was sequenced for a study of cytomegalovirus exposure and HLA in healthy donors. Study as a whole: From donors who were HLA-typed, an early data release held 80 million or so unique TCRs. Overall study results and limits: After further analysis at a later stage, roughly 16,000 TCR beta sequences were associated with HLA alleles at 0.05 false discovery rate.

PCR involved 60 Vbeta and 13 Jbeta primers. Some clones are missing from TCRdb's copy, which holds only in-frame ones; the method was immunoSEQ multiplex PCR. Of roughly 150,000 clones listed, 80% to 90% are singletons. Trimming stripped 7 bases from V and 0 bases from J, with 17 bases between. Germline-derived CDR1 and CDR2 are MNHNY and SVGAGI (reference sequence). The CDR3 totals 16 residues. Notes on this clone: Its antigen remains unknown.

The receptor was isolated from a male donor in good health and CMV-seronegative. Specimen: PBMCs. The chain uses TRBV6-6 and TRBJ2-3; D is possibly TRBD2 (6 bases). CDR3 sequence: CASNPTRELSTDTQYF. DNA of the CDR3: TGTGCCAGCAATCCGACCCGGGAGCTGAGCACAGATACGCAGTATTTT.